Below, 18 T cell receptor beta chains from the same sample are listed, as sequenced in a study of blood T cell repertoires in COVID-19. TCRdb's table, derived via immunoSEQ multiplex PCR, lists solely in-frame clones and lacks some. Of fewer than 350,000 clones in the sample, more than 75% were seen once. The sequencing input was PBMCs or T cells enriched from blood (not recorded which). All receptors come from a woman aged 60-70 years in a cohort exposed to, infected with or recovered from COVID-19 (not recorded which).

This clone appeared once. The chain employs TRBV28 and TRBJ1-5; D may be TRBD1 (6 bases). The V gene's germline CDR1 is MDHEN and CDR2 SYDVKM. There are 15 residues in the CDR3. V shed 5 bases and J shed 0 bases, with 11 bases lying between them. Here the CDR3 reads CASSQTGSSNQPQHF. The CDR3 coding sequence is TGTGCCAGCAGTCAAACAGGGAGTAGCAATCAGCCCCAGCATTTT.

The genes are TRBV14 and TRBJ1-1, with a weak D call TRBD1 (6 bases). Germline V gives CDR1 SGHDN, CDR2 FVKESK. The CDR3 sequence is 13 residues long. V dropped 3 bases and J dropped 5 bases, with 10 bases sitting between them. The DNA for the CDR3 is TGTGCCAGCAGCCAGGGGGCAGGAACTGAAGCTTTCTTT. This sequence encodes CASSQGAGTEAFF. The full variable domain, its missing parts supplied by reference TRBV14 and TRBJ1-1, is EAGVTQFPSHSVIEKGQTVTLRCDPISGHDNLYWYRRVMGKEIKFLLHFVKESKQDESGMPNNRFLAERTGGTYSTLKVQPAELEDSGVYFCASSQGAGTEAFFGQGTRLTVV.

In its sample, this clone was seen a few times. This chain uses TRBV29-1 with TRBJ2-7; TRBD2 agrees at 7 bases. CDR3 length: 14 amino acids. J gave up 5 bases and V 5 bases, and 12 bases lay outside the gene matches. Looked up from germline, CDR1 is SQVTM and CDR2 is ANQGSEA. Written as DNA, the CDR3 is TGCAGCGTTCGGGGGGTCCTAAACCACCACGAGCAGTACTTC. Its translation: CSVRGVLNHHEQYF.

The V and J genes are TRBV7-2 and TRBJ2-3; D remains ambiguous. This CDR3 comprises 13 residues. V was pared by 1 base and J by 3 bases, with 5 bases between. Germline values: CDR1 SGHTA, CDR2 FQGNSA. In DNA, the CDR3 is TGTGCCAGCAGCTTAGGCGAGACAGATACGCAGTATTTT. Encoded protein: CASSLGETDTQYF.

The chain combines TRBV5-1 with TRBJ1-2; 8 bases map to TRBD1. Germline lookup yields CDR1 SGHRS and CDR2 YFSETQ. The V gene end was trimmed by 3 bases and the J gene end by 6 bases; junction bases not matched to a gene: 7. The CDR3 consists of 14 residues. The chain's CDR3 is CASSSSGGEDGYTF. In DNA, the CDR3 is TGCGCCAGCAGCTCGTCAGGGGGCGAAGATGGCTACACCTTC. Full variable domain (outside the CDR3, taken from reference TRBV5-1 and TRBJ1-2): KAGVTQTPRYLIKTRGQQVTLSCSPISGHRSVSWYQQTPGQGLQFLFEYFSETQRNKGNFPGRFSGRQFSNSRSEMNVSTLELGDSALYLCASSSSGGEDGYTFGSGTRLTVV.

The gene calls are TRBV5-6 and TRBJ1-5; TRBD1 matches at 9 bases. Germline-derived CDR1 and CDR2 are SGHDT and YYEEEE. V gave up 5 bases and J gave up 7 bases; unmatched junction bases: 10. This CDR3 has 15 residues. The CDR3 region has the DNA TGTGCCAGCAGAAAGGGAGGACAGGGGCGACAGCCCCAGCATTTT. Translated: CASRKGGQGRQPQHF. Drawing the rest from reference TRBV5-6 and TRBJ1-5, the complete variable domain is DAGVTQSPTHLIKTRGQQVTLRCSPKSGHDTVSWYQQALGQGPQFIFQYYEEEERQRGNFPDRFSGHQFPNYSSELNVNALLLGDSALYLCASRKGGQGRQPQHFGDGTRLSIL.

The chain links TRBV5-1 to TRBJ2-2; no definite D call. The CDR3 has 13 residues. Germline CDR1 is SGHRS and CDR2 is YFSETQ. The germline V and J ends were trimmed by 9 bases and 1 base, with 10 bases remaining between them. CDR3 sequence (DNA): TGCGCCACGGAAGGAGTGAACACCGGGGAGCTGTTTTTT. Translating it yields CATEGVNTGELFF.

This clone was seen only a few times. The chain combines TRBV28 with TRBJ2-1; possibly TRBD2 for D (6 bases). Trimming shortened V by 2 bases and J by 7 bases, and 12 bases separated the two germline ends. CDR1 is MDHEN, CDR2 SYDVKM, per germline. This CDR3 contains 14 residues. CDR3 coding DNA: TGTGCCAGCAGTTTAGGGGGGACGCCTAATGAGCAGTTCTTC. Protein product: CASSLGGTPNEQFF.

CDR3 bases: TGTGCCAGCAGTGAACTGGGGACAGGCATCTACGAGCAGTACTTC. Its translation is CASSELGTGIYEQYF. This sequence joins TRBV6-1 and TRBJ2-7; 8 bases are a match to TRBD1. Germline CDR1 reads MNHNS; CDR2 reads SASEGT. The CDR3 has 15 residues. V shed 2 bases, J shed 3 bases, and the junction held 6 bases outside the gene matches.

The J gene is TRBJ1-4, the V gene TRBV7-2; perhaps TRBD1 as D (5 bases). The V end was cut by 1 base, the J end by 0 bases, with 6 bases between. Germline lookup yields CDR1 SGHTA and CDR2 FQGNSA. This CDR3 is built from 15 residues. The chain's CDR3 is CASSLEGATNEKLFF. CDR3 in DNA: TGTGCCAGCAGCTTAGAAGGGGCAACTAATGAAAAACTGTTTTTT.

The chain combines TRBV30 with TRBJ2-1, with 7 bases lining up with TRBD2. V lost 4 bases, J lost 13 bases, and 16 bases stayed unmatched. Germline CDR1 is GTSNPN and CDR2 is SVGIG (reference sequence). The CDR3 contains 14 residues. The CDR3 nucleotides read TGTGCCTGGACTTCAGCGGGACCAAGGAGTGAACAGTTCTTC. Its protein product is CAWTSAGPRSEQFF.

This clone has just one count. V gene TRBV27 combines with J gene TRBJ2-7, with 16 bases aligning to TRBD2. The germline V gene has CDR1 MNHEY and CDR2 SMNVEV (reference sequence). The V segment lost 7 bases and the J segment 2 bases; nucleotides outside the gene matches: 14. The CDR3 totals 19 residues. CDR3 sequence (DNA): TGTGCCAGCACCAGGTTGGGGACTAGCGGGAGGGCGAGACCCTACGAGCAGTACTTC. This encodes CASTRLGTSGRARPYEQYF.

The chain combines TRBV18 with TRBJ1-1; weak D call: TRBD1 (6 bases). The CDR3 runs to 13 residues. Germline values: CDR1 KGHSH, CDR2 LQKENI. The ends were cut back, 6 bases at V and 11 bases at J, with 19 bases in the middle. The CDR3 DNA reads TGTGCCAGCTCGCCCTCAGGGGAGATGGTGGCTTTCTTT. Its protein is CASSPSGEMVAFF. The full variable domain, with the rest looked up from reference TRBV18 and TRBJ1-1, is NAGVMQNPRHLVRRRGQEARLRCSPMKGHSHVYWYRQLPEEGLKFMVYLQKENIIDESGMPKERFSAEFPKEGPSILRIQQVVRGDSAAYFCASSPSGEMVAFFGQGTRLTVV.

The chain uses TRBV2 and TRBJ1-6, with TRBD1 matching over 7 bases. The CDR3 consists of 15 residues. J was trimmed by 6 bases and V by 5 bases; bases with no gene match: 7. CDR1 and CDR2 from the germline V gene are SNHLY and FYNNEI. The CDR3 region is CASSRDSLTNSPLHF. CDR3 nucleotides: TGTGCCAGCAGTCGGGACAGTTTAACTAATTCACCCCTCCACTTT.

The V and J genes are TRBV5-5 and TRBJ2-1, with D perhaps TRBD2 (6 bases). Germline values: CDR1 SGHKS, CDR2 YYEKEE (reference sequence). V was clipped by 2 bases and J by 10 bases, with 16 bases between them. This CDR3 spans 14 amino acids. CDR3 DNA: TGTGCCAGCAGCTTAGTCGCGGGATCACAGGAGCAGTTCTTC. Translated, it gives CASSLVAGSQEQFF.

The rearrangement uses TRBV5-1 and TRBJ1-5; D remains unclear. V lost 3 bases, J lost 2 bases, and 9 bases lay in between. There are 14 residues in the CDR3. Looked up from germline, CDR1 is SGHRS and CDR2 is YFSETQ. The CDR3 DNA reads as TGCGCCAGCAGCTCTGCCGCGGGCAATCAGCCCCAGCATTTT. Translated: CASSSAAGNQPQHF.

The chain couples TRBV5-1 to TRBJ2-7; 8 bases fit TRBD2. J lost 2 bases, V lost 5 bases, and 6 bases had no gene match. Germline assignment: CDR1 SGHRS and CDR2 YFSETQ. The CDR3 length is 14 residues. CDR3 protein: CASRTASGPYEQYF. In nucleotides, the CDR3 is TGCGCCAGCAGAACGGCTAGCGGGCCCTACGAGCAGTACTTC.

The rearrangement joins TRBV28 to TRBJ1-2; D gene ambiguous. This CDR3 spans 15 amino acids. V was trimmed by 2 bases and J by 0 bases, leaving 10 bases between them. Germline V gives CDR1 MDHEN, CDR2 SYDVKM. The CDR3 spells CASSLVEKSNYGYTF. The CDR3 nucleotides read TGTGCCAGCAGTTTAGTAGAGAAGTCTAACTATGGCTACACCTTC.